The 32 T cell receptor beta chains in this list originate from one sample, sequenced in a study of CD8+ T cells in alopecia areata. Treatment in this sample: oral pan-JAK inhibitor, 5-10 mg twice daily. In each case, RNA was isolated and then reverse transcribed into cDNA as the sequencing template. Clones were read by immunoSEQ multiplex PCR, and TCRdb kept only the in-frame ones, dropping some. This table has about 110,000 clones, roughly three fifths appearing once. Sequences were derived from CD4+ T cells sorted from blood, sampled at week 24, from a patient treated with tofacitinib. The receptor source for this set is a human donor with alopecia areata.

V is TRBV30 and J is TRBJ2-1; D unclear. The CDR3 is 12 residues long. V was pared by 3 bases and J by 8 bases, with 11 bases between. Germline lookup yields CDR1 GTSNPN and CDR2 SVGIG (reference sequence). The CDR3 nucleotides read TGTGCCTGGAGACGTCGTGGTTATGAGCAGTTCTTC. This encodes CAWRRRGYEQFF. The full variable domain, in which reference TRBV30 and TRBJ2-1 provide the parts outside the CDR3, is SQTIHQWPATLVQPVGSPLSLECTVEGTSNPNLYWYRQAAGRGLQLLFYSVGIGQISSEVPQNLSASRPQDRQFILSSKKLLLSDSGFYLCAWRRRGYEQFFGPGTRLTVL.

This rearrangement joins TRBV11-2 to TRBJ2-1, with 7 bases lining up with TRBD1. Germline V gene lookup returns CDR1 SGHAT and CDR2 FQNNGV. J lost 7 bases, V lost 6 bases, and 6 bases had no gene match. This CDR3 is 13 amino acids long. CDR3 nucleotides: TGTGCCAGCAGGCCGACAGGGACGAATGAGCAGTTCTTC. Translated: CASRPTGTNEQFF.

The chain employs TRBV29-1 and TRBJ2-3; D gene ambiguous. Germline values: CDR1 SQVTM, CDR2 ANQGSEA. With 3 bases removed from V and 4 bases from J, the gap between germline ends came to 8 bases. CDR3 length equals 12 residues. CDR3 loop: CSVDPGSDTQYF. The CDR3 DNA sequence: TGCAGCGTTGACCCGGGTTCAGATACGCAGTATTTT.

The chain is built from TRBV7-9 and TRBJ2-1; D is unclear. The CDR3 loop spans 14 amino acids. Trimming took off 1 base at V and 7 bases at J, with 11 bases between the two ends. Germline V lookup: CDR1 SEHNR, CDR2 FQNEAQ (reference sequence). The CDR3 spells CASSLGGSTNEQFF. The CDR3 bases are TGTGCCAGCAGCTTAGGTGGCAGCACGAATGAGCAGTTCTTC.

The gene calls are TRBV30 and TRBJ1-2; D perhaps matches TRBD1 (5 bases). V was shortened by 1 base and J by 8 bases, with 14 bases between the two germline ends. Germline CDR1 reads GTSNPN; CDR2 reads SVGIG (reference sequence). The CDR3 sequence is 13 residues long. For the CDR3, the DNA is TGTGCCTGGAGTGCCCGGGCCCAGGGAGGCTACACCTTC. Its translation: CAWSARAQGGYTF.

This clone occurred a few times. The chain couples TRBV14 to TRBJ2-3; a possible D gene is TRBD1 (5 bases). Trimming cost V 4 bases and J 6 bases, with 11 bases left between them. Germline V gene sequence: CDR1 SGHDN, CDR2 FVKESK. The CDR3 has 13 amino acids. CDR3 bases: TGTGCCAGCAGCCGAGGACAATCGGATACGCAGTATTTT. It encodes CASSRGQSDTQYF.

The V call is TRBV7-8, the J call TRBJ2-5, with D possibly TRBD2 on 5 matching bases. CDR1 SGHVS and CDR2 FQNEAQ come from the germline V gene. V was cut by 6 bases and J by 5 bases, with 19 bases left in between. CDR3 length: 15 amino acids. In DNA, the CDR3 is TGTGCCAGCAGTCCCACTTTCCCGGAGCGGGAGACCCAGTACTTC. It specifies CASSPTFPERETQYF.

The gene calls are TRBV2 and TRBJ2-3; the D gene is possibly TRBD1 (6 bases). The CDR3 contains 14 residues. Germline V gives CDR1 SNHLY, CDR2 FYNNEI. V was trimmed by 1 base and J by 4 bases, leaving 9 bases between them. The CDR3 bases are TGTGCCAGCAGTGAAGGTGGGGGCCCAGATACGCAGTATTTT. Encoded protein: CASSEGGGPDTQYF.

This clone showed up just once. J is TRBJ1-4 and V is TRBV25-1; D perhaps matches TRBD1 (5 bases). There are 14 residues in the CDR3. V was shortened by 7 bases and J by 0 bases, with 9 bases between the two germline ends. Germline loops: CDR1 MGHDK, CDR2 SYGVNS. CDR3: CASTWGTTNEKLFF. In DNA form, the CDR3 reads TGTGCCAGCACGTGGGGGACAACTAATGAAAAACTGTTTTTT.

The chain carries TRBV9 and TRBJ1-5, with 8 nucleotides matching TRBD1. The CDR3 runs 14 residues. The germline gives CDR1 SGDLS, CDR2 YYNGEE. With 4 bases clipped from V and 2 bases from J, the junction kept 2 bases outside the gene matches. The CDR3 sequence is CASSKTGGNQPQHF. The CDR3 DNA reads TGTGCCAGCAGCAAGACAGGGGGCAATCAGCCCCAGCATTTT.

This chain joins TRBV7-2 and TRBJ2-1; D possibly corresponds to TRBD2 (5 bases). The CDR3 contains 16 residues. Germline CDR1 is SGHTA and CDR2 is FQGNSA. The V end lost 1 base, the J end lost 3 bases, and 13 bases lay between the germline ends. CDR3 in amino acids: CASSLGGGPVYNEQFF. The CDR3 DNA sequence: TGTGCCAGCAGCTTAGGCGGCGGGCCAGTCTACAATGAGCAGTTCTTC.

The table lists this clone with a few counts. The chain uses TRBV5-1 and TRBJ1-4; D gene ambiguous. Germline assignment: CDR1 SGHRS and CDR2 YFSETQ. CDR3 length: 13 residues. Trimming shortened V by 7 bases and J by 8 bases, and 15 bases separated the two germline ends. CDR3 DNA sequence: TGCGCCAGCCGCCTCGGCACGGAAGAAAAACTGTTTTTT. Encoded protein: CASRLGTEEKLFF.

V is TRBV5-4 and J is TRBJ2-3; D unclear. Trimming left V 0 bases short and J 0 bases short, with 5 bases between. Germline V gene data show CDR1 as SGHNT and CDR2 as YYREEE (reference sequence). There are 14 residues in the CDR3. The CDR3 protein is CASSLVSSTDTQYF. The CDR3 DNA reads TGTGCCAGCAGCTTGGTTTCTAGCACAGATACGCAGTATTTT.

J is TRBJ1-6 and V is TRBV9, with 9 bases fitting TRBD1. The length of the CDR3 is 14 residues. Germline values: CDR1 SGDLS, CDR2 YYNGEE. The trim removed 0 bases at V and 14 bases at J, leaving 6 bases unmatched. This chain's CDR3 is CASSVGSGQGSLHF. CDR3 in DNA: TGTGCCAGCAGCGTAGGATCGGGACAGGGATCCCTCCACTTT.

V gene TRBV29-1 combines with J gene TRBJ1-1; D gene ambiguous. CDR1 and CDR2 (germline): SQVTM, ANQGSEA. The CDR3 runs 14 residues. The germline V and J ends were trimmed by 5 bases and 0 bases, with 13 bases remaining between them. The CDR3 nucleotides read TGCAGCGTTAGCCACAGATTAATGAACACTGAAGCTTTCTTT. As protein: CSVSHRLMNTEAFF.

The chain carries TRBV29-1 and TRBJ2-3, with TRBD2 matching 11 bases. Looked up from germline, CDR1 is SQVTM and CDR2 is ANQGSEA. Losses at the gene ends were 5 bases for V and 4 bases for J; bases not matched to a gene: 14. This CDR3 region has 17 residues. The DNA of the CDR3 is TGCAGCGTTTCCTATGGCGGGGGACTAGCGGTGGCAGATACGCAGTATTTT. Translation: CSVSYGGGLAVADTQYF.

The chain recombines TRBV30 with TRBJ2-6; tentatively, D is TRBD2 (5 bases). The CDR3 is 15 amino acids. In germline, CDR1 is GTSNPN, CDR2 SVGIG (reference sequence). The V end was cut by 0 bases, the J end by 3 bases, with 9 bases between. The DNA for the CDR3 is TGTGCCTGGAGTGTTTTGGGGAGTGGGGCCAACGTCCTGACTTTC. Residues: CAWSVLGSGANVLTF.

This clone occurred a few times. The rearrangement uses TRBV4-3 and TRBJ1-1, with D unclear. V was shortened by 0 bases and J by 2 bases, with 10 bases between the two germline ends. The CDR3 covers 15 residues. Germline CDR1 LGHNA, CDR2 YSLEER. This CDR3 is CASSQDIRDNTEAFF. DNA for the CDR3: TGCGCCAGCAGCCAAGATATCCGTGACAACACTGAAGCTTTCTTT.

This clone was seen a few times. The chain has TRBV29-1 and TRBJ2-3; 8 bases line up with TRBD2. Trimming cost V 6 bases and J 4 bases; bases outside gene matches: 12. In germline, CDR1 is SQVTM, CDR2 ANQGSEA. The CDR3 covers 15 residues. The DNA for the CDR3 is TGCAGCGTATTGTACAGCGGGGGTCCCGCAGATACGCAGTATTTT. This gives the protein CSVLYSGGPADTQYF.

The gene calls are TRBV18 and TRBJ2-7; the D gene is possibly TRBD1 (6 bases). The CDR3 has 15 residues. CDR1 KGHSH and CDR2 LQKENI come from the germline V gene. Trimming took off 6 bases at V and 0 bases at J, with 15 bases between the two ends. CDR3 nucleotide sequence: TGTGCCAGCTCTGAAAGAGAAGGGGGCTCCTACGAGCAGTACTTC. This sequence encodes CASSEREGGSYEQYF.

The genes are TRBV7-2 and TRBJ2-6; the D gene is possibly TRBD1 (5 bases). The germline gives CDR1 SGHTA, CDR2 FQGNSA. The CDR3 loop spans 16 amino acids. Trimming stripped 2 bases from V and 4 bases from J, with 12 bases between. Here the CDR3 DNA reads TGTGCCAGCAGCTTACAGGGAATGTCAGGGGCCAACGTCCTGACTTTC. Translation gives CASSLQGMSGANVLTF.

The gene calls are TRBV14 and TRBJ2-5, with D uncertain. V lost 4 bases and J lost 4, with 13 bases in between. From germline, CDR1 is SGHDN and CDR2 FVKESK. This CDR3 comprises 14 residues. The CDR3 DNA reads TGTGCCAGCAGCCGGTCGGGTAACGCAGAGACCCAGTACTTC. Translating it yields CASSRSGNAETQYF.

CDR3 DNA sequence: TGTGCCTGGAGTGTATGGGGGCAGGGTACGCAGTATTTT. This sequence encodes CAWSVWGQGTQYF. The chain is built from TRBV30 and TRBJ2-3; D is possibly TRBD1 (6 bases). The V gene lost 0 bases and the J gene lost 8 bases, with 12 bases spanning the gap. The germline V gene encodes CDR1 GTSNPN and CDR2 SVGIG (reference sequence). The CDR3 has 13 amino acids.

The chain is built from TRBV27 and TRBJ2-1; D uncertain. The CDR3 is 12 residues long. Trimming left V 5 bases short and J 7 bases short, with 9 bases between. Germline-derived CDR1 and CDR2 are MNHEY and SMNVEV (reference sequence). For the CDR3, the DNA is TGTGCCAGCAGTCTGTTGGGTAATGAGCAGTTCTTC. Its protein is CASSLLGNEQFF.

This clone has just a few counts. The chain joins TRBV29-1 to TRBJ1-2; 7 bases are shared with TRBD1. V dropped 5 bases and J dropped 6; count of bases not matched to a gene: 6. This CDR3 is built from 12 residues. The germline V gene has CDR1 SQVTM and CDR2 ANQGSEA. CDR3 bases: TGCAGCGTTTCCGACAGGGTGCATGGCTACACCTTC. It encodes CSVSDRVHGYTF. Together with reference TRBV29-1 and TRBJ1-2, the CDR3 gives the full variable domain: SAVISQKPSRDICQRGTSLTIQCQVDSQVTMMFWYRQQPGQSLTLIATANQGSEATYESGFVIDKFPISRPNLTFSTLTVSNMSPEDSSIYLCSVSDRVHGYTFGSGTRLTVV.

The DNA for the CDR3 is TGTGCCAGCAGCGTTAGCGGCCAACTCTCCTACGAGCAGTACTTC. Its protein is CASSVSGQLSYEQYF. The rearrangement uses TRBV25-1 and TRBJ2-7; a weak D match, TRBD2 (6 bases). The CDR3 is made up of 15 amino acids. CDR1 is MGHDK and CDR2 is SYGVNS in the germline V gene. The germline V and J ends were trimmed by 6 bases and 0 bases, with 15 bases remaining between them.

There are a few counts of this clone. This sequence joins TRBV7-9 and TRBJ1-3; D not resolved. The CDR3 is 11 amino acids. The V and J ends lost 3 bases and 4 bases respectively, with 1 base between them. Germline V lookup: CDR1 SEHNR, CDR2 FQNEAQ (reference sequence). The CDR3: CASSLGNTIYF. Here the CDR3 DNA reads TGTGCCAGCAGCTTGGGAAACACCATATATTTT.

To note about this clone: Germline is not matched at one junction end, which may reflect a read error. The chain recombines TRBV6-6 with TRBJ2-3; D is undetermined. Germline values: CDR1 MNHNY, CDR2 SVGAGI (reference sequence). The CDR3 length is 15 residues. CDR3 DNA sequence: TGTGCCAGCGGTTATGCCGGGCGCCCCACAGATACGCAGTATTTT. This encodes CASGYAGRPTDTQYF.

This clone turned up a few times. The CDR3 nucleotides are TGCAGCGCCTATAGTGGTCGGGAGACCCAGTACTTC. Translated: CSAYSGRETQYF. The chain is built from TRBV29-1 and TRBJ2-5; D is unclear. The V gene lost 7 bases and the J gene lost 5 bases, with 14 bases spanning the gap. CDR3 size: 12 residues. CDR1 and CDR2 from the germline V gene are SQVTM and ANQGSEA. Looking up the rest from reference TRBV29-1 and TRBJ2-5 gives the full variable domain: SAVISQKPSRDICQRGTSLTIQCQVDSQVTMMFWYRQQPGQSLTLIATANQGSEATYESGFVIDKFPISRPNLTFSTLTVSNMSPEDSSIYLCSAYSGRETQYFGPGTRLLVL.

This clone has only a few counts. The V gene is TRBV4-2, the J gene TRBJ1-4; 7 positions agree with TRBD1. The CDR3 runs 17 residues. CDR1 and CDR2 (germline): LGHNA, YNFKEQ. Unmatched junction bases numbered 13, after V lost 1 base and J lost 8 bases. CDR3 amino acids: CASSQGGSRGGEEKLFF. The CDR3 DNA is TGTGCCAGCAGCCAAGGAGGAAGCAGGGGGGGAGAAGAAAAACTGTTTTTT.

This clone was seen only a few times. The CDR3 reads CASSPRAGGLPFETQYF. CDR3 sequence (DNA): TGCGCCAGCAGTCCGAGGGCGGGGGGGCTTCCGTTTGAGACCCAGTACTTC. The rearrangement links TRBV23-1 to TRBJ2-5; the match to TRBD2 covers 9 bases. TRBV23-1 is assigned to the ORF class and has an uncertain function. V shed 4 bases, J shed 5 bases, and the junction held 14 bases outside the gene matches. The CDR3 has 17 residues.

This chain links TRBV30 with TRBJ1-6; D gene uncertain. Germline V gene sequence: CDR1 GTSNPN, CDR2 SVGIG (reference sequence). The V end lost 0 bases, the J end lost 7 bases, and 10 bases lay between the germline ends. The CDR3 is made up of 14 amino acids. CDR3 coding DNA: TGTGCCTGGAGTGTACAACACGGAAATTCACCCCTCCACTTT. Residues: CAWSVQHGNSPLHF.